This TCR beta chain comes out of a study of OX40 agonist ivuxolimab in advanced cancers. Remarks on this clone: Antigen: not known.

The germline V gene has CDR1 MNHEY and CDR2 SVGAGI. V lost 5 bases, J lost 3 bases, and 4 bases lay in between. The CDR3 has 11 amino acids. Study outcomes and limitations: CD8+ T cells were the subset that, on average, had more expanded clones than CD4+. The CD4+ and CD8+ T cells in the blood had expanded clonally by week 6 at 0.1 to 3.0 mg/kg. Near-lowest levels of clonal expansion characterized partial responders at 0.1-3.0 mg/kg.

Some clones are missing from TCRdb's copy, which holds only in-frame ones; the method was immunoSEQ multiplex PCR. The sample shows fewer than 80,000 clones, just under 85% of them seen only once. Sequenced material: CD4+ or CD8+ T cells sorted from blood, taken in a trial of the OX40 agonist ivuxolimab. This chain connects TRBV6-5 to TRBJ1-1; D is unclear. This sequence originates from an adult with an advanced solid tumor such as melanoma, head and neck, liver or kidney cancer. For the CDR3, the DNA is TGTGCCAGCAGTGAATACACTGAAGCTTTCTTT. It yields the protein CASSEYTEAFF.